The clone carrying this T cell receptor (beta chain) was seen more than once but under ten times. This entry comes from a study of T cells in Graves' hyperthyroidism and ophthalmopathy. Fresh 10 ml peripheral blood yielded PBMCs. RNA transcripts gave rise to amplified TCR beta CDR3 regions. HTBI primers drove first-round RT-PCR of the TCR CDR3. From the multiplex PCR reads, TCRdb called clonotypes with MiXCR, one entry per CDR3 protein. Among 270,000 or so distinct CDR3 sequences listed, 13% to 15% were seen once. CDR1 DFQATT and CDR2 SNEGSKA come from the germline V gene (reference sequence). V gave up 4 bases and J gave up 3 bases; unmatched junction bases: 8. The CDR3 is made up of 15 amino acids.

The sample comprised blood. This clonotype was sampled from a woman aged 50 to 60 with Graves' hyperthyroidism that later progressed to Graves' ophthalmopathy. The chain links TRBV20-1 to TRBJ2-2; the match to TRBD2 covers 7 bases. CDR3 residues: CSATPGGGDTGELFF. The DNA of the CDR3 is TGCAGTGCTACCCCGGGAGGTGGGGACACCGGGGAGCTGTTTTTT.